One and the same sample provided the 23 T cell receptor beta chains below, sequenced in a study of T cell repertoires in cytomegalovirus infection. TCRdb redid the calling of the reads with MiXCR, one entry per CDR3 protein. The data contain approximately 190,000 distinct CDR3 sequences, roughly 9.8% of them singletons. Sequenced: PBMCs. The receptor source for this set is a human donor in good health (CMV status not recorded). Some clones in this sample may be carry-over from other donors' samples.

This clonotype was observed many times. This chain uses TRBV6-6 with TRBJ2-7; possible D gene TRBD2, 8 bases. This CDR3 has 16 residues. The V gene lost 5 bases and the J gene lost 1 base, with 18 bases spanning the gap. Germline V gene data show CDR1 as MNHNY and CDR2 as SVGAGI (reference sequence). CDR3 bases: TGTGCCAGCAGTCGAGGGGGCGCGGGGGGATCCTACGAGCAGTACTTC. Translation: CASSRGGAGGSYEQYF.

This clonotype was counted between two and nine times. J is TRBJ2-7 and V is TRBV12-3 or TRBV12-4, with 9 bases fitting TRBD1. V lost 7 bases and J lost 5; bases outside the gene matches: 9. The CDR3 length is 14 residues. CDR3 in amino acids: CASTVGDRVHEQYF. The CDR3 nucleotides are TGTGCCAGCACCGTCGGGGACAGGGTGCACGAGCAGTACTTC.

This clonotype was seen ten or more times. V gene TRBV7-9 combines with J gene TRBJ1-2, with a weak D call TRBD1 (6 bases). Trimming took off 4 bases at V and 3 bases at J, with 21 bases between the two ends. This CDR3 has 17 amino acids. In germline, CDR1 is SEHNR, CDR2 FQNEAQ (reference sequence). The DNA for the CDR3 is TGTGCCAGCAGCTCTGTCCGGACAGCTGAAAGTGACTATGGCTACACCTTC. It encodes CASSSVRTAESDYGYTF.

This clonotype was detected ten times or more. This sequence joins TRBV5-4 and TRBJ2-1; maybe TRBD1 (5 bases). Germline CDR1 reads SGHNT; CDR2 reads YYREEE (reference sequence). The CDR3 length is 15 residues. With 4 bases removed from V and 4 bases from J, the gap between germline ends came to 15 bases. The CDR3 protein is CASSQGFIEYNEQFF. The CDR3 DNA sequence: TGTGCCAGCAGCCAGGGATTTATCGAATACAATGAGCAGTTCTTC. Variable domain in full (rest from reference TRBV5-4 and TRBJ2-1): ETGVTQSPTHLIKTRGQQVTLRCSSQSGHNTVSWYQQALGQGPQFIFQYYREEENGRGNFPPRFSGLQFPNYSSELNVNALELDDSALYLCASSQGFIEYNEQFFGPGTRLTVL.

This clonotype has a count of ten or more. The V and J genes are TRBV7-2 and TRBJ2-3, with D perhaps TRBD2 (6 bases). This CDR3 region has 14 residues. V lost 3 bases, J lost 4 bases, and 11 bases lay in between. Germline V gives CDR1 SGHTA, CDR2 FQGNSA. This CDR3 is CASSFGRGSDTQYF. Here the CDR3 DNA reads TGTGCCAGCAGCTTCGGGCGGGGTTCAGATACGCAGTATTTT.

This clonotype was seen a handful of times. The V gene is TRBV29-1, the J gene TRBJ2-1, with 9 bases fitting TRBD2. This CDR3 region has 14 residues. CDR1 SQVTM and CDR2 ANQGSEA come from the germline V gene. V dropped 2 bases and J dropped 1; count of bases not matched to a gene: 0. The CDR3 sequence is CSVELAGSYNEQFF. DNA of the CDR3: TGCAGCGTTGAACTAGCGGGATCCTACAATGAGCAGTTCTTC.

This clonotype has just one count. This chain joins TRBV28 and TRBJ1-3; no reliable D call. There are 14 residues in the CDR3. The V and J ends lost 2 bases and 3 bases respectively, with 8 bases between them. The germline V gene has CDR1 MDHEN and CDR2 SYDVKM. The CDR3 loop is CASSLIGNGNTIYF. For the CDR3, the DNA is TGTGCCAGCAGTTTAATAGGGAATGGAAACACCATATATTTT.

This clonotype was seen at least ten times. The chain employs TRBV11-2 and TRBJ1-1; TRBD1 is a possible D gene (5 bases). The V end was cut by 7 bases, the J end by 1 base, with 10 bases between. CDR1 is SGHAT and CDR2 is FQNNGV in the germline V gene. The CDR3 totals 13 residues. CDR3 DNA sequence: TGTGCCAGCACGGCAGGGTGGAACACTGAAGCTTTCTTT. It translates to CASTAGWNTEAFF. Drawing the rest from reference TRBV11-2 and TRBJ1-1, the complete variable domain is EAGVAQSPRYKIIEKRQSVAFWCNPISGHATLYWYQQILGQGPKLLIQFQNNGVVDDSQLPKDRFSAERLKGVDSTLKIQPAKLEDSAVYLCASTAGWNTEAFFGQGTRLTVV.

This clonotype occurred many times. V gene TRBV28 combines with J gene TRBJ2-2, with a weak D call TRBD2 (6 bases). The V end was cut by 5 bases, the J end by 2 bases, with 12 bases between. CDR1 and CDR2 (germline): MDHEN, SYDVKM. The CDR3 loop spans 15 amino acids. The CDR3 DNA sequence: TGTGCCAGCAGTGCACCCGGGACTAACACCGGGGAGCTGTTTTTT. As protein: CASSAPGTNTGELFF.

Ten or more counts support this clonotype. The CDR3: CASTQTQGYQPQHF. CDR3 DNA: TGTGCCAGCACCCAAACACAGGGCTATCAGCCCCAGCATTTT. The chain joins TRBV6-1 to TRBJ1-5, with D possibly TRBD1 on 6 matching bases. From germline, CDR1 is MNHNS and CDR2 SASEGT. The CDR3 is made up of 14 amino acids. Trimming removed 7 bases at V and 5 bases at J, with 15 bases between.

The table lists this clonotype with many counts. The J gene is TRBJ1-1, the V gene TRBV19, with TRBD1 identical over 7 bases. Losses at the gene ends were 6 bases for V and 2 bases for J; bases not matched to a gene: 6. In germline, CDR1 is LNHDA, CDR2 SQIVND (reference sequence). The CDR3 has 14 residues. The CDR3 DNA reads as TGTGCCAGTAGCGGACAGGTACTTAACACTGAAGCTTTCTTT. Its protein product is CASSGQVLNTEAFF.

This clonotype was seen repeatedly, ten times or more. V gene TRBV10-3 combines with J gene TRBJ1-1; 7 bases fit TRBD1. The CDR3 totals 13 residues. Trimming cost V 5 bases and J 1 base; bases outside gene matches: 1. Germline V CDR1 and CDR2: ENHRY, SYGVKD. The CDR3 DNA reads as TGTGCCATCAGTCGGGACAGGAACACTGAAGCTTTCTTT. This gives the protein CAISRDRNTEAFF.

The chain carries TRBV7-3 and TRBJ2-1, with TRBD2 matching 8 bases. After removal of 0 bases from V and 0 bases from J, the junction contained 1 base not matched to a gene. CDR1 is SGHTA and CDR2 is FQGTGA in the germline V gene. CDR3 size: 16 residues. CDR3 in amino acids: CASSLTGTSSYNEQFF. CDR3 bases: TGTGCCAGCAGCTTAACCGGGACTAGCTCCTACAATGAGCAGTTCTTC.

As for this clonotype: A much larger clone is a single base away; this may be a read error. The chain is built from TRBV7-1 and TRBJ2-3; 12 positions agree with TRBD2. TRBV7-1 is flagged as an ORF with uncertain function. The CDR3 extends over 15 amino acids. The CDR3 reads CVSSYLAGGQDTQYF. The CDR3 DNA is TGTGTCAGCAGCTATCTAGCGGGGGGGCAAGATACGCAGTATTTT.

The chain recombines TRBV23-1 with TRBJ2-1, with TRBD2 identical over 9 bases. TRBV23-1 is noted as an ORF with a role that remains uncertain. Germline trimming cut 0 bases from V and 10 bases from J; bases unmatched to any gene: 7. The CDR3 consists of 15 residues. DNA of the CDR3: TGCGCCAGCAGTCAATCTGCGGGGGGGACGGACGAGCAGTTCTTC. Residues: CASSQSAGGTDEQFF.

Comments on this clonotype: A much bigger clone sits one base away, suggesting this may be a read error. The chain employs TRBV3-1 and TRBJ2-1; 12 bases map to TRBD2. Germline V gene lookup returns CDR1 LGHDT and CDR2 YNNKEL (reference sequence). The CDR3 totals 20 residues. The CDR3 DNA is TGTGCCAACAGCCAAGATGCCGTGCTAGCGGGGGGGCGGTTTTACAATGAGCAGTTCTTC. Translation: CANSQDAVLAGGRFYNEQFF.

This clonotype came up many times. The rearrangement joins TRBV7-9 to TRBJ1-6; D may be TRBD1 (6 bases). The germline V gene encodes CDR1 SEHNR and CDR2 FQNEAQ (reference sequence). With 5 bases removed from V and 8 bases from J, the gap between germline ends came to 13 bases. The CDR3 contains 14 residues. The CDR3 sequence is CASSPGRGDSPLHF. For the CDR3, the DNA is TGTGCCAGCAGCCCGGGGAGGGGGGATTCACCCCTCCACTTT. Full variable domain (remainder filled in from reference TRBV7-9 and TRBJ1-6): DTGVSQNPRHKITKRGQNVTFRCDPISEHNRLYWYRQTLGQGPEFLTYFQNEAQLEKSRLLSDRFSAERPKGSFSTLEIQRTEQGDSAMYLCASSPGRGDSPLHFGNGTRLTVT.

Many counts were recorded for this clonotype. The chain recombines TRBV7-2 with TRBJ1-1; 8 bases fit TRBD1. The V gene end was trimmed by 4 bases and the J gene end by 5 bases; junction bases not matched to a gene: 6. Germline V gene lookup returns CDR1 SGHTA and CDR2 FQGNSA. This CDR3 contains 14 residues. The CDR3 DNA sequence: TGTGCCAGCAGCTCTCAGACAGGGGTAACTGAAGCTTTCTTT. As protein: CASSSQTGVTEAFF.

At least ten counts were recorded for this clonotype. CDR3 sequence reads: CASSLGSLANTGELFF. Here the CDR3 DNA reads TGCGCCAGCAGCTTAGGCAGTTTGGCGAACACCGGGGAGCTGTTTTTT. The genes are TRBV5-1 and TRBJ2-2, with D hard to call. CDR1 is SGHRS and CDR2 is YFSETQ in the germline V gene. The V end lost 2 bases, the J end lost 0 bases, and 11 bases lay between the germline ends. The CDR3 is made up of 16 amino acids.

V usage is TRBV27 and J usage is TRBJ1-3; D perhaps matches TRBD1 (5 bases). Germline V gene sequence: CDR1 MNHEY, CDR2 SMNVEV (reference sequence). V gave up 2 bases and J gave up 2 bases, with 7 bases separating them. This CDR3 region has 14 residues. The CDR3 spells CASSLGGTGNTIYF. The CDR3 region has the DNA TGTGCCAGCAGTTTAGGGGGGACTGGAAACACCATATATTTT.

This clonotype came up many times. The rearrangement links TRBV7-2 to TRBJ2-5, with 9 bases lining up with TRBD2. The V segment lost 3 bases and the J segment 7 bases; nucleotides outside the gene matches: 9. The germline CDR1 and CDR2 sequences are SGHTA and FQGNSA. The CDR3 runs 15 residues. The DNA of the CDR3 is TGTGCCAGCAGCTTCTCCTTAGCGGGAGAGGGGACCCAGTACTTC. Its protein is CASSFSLAGEGTQYF. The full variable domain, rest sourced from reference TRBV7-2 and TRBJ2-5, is GAGVSQSPSNKVTEKGKDVELRCDPISGHTALYWYRQSLGQGLEFLIYFQGNSAPDKSGLPSDRFSAERTGGSVSTLTIQRTQQEDSAVYLCASSFSLAGEGTQYFGPGTRLLVL.

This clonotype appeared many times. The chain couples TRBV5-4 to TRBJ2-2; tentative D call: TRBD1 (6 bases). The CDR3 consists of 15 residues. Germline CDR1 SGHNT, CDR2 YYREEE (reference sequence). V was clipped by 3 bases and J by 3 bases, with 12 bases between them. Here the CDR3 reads CASSYRDSHTGELFF. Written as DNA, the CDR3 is TGTGCCAGCAGCTACAGGGATTCCCACACCGGGGAGCTGTTTTTT.

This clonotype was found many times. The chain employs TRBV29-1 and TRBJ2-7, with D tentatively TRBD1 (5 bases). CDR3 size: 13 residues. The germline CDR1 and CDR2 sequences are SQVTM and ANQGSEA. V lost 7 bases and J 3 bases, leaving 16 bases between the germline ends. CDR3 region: CSARGQGGYEQYF. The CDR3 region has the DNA TGCAGCGCCCGTGGGCAGGGCGGCTACGAGCAGTACTTC.